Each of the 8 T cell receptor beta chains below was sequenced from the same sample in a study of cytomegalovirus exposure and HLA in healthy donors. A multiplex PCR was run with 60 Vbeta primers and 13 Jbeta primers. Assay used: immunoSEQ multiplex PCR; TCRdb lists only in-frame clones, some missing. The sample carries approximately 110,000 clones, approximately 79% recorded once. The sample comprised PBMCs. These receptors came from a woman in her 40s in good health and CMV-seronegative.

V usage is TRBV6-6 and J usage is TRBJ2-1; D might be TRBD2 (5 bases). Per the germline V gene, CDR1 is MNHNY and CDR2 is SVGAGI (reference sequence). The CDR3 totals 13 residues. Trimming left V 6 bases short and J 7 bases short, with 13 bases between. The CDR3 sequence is CASRGGSGNEQFF. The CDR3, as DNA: TGTGCCAGCAGGGGCGGGTCTGGGAATGAGCAGTTCTTC.

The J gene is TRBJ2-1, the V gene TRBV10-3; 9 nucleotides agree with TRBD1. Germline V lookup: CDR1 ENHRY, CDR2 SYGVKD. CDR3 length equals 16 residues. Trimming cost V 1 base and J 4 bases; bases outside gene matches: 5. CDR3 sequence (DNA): TGTGCCATCAGTGAGTGGGGACAGGGCCCGTACAATGAGCAGTTCTTC. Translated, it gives CAISEWGQGPYNEQFF.

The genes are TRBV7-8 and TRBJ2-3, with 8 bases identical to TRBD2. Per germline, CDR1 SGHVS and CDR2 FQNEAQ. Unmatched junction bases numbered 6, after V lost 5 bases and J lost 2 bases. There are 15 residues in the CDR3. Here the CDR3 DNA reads TGTGCCAGCAGCCCACTAGCGGCTAACACAGATACGCAGTATTTT. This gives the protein CASSPLAANTDTQYF.

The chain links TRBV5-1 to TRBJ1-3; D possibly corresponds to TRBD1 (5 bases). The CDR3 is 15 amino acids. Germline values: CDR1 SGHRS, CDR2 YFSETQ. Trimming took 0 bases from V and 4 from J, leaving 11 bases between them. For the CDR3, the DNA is TGCGCCAGCAGCTTGGCCGGGGGGACCGGAAACACCATATATTTT. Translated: CASSLAGGTGNTIYF. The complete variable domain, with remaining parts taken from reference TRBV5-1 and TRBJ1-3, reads KAGVTQTPRYLIKTRGQQVTLSCSPISGHRSVSWYQQTPGQGLQFLFEYFSETQRNKGNFPGRFSGRQFSNSRSEMNVSTLELGDSALYLCASSLAGGTGNTIYFGEGSWLTVV.

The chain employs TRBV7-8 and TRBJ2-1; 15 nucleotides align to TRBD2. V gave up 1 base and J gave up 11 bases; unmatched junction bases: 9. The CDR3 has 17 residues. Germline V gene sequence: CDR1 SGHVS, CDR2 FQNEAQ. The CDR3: CASSLDTGLAGGPKQFF. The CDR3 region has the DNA TGTGCCAGCAGCTTAGATACAGGACTAGCGGGAGGGCCGAAGCAGTTCTTC.

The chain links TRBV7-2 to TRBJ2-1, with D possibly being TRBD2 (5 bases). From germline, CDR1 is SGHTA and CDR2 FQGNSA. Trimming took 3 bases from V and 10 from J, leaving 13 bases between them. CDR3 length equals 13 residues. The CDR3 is CASSFAEGGEQFF. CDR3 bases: TGTGCCAGCAGCTTTGCCGAGGGCGGCGAGCAGTTCTTC.

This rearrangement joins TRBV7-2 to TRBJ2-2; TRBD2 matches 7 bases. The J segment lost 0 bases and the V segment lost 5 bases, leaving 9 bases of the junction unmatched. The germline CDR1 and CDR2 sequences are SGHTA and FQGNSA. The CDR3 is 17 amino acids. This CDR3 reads CASSPWTGGANTGELFF. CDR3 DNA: TGTGCCAGCAGCCCCTGGACGGGGGGAGCGAACACCGGGGAGCTGTTTTTT. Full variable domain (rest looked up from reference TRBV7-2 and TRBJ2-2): GAGVSQSPSNKVTEKGKDVELRCDPISGHTALYWYRQSLGQGLEFLIYFQGNSAPDKSGLPSDRFSAERTGGSVSTLTIQRTQQEDSAVYLCASSPWTGGANTGELFFGEGSRLTVL.

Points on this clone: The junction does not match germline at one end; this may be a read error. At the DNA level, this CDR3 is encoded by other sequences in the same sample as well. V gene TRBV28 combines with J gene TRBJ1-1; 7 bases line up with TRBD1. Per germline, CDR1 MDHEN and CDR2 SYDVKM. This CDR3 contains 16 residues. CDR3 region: CASSPRKGALNTEAFF. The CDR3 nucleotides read TGTGCCAGCAGTCCCCGTAAGGGGGCCTTGAACACTGAGGCTTTCTTT.